The 21 T cell receptor beta chains below come from one sample, sequenced in a study of cytomegalovirus exposure and HLA in healthy donors. With 60 Vbeta and 13 Jbeta primers, the PCR was carried out. Clones were sequenced by immunoSEQ multiplex PCR, and TCRdb holds only the in-frame ones, with some missing. The sample contains about 120,000 clones, 77% of which appear only once. The sequencing sample was made of PBMCs. These receptors originate from a man aged 35-49 years in good health and CMV-seropositive.

This chain connects TRBV5-4 to TRBJ2-7; the match to TRBD2 covers 8 bases. With 2 bases clipped from V and 4 bases from J, the junction kept 2 bases outside the gene matches. Germline V gene sequence: CDR1 SGHNT, CDR2 YYREEE (reference sequence). CDR3 size: 13 residues. The CDR3 region has the DNA TGTGCCAGCAGCTTTGGCGGGGGGTACGAGCAGTACTTC. Protein sequence: CASSFGGGYEQYF.

V is TRBV9 and J is TRBJ1-2, with 7 bases matching TRBD1. V was pared by 3 bases and J by 6 bases, with 11 bases of the junction left unmatched. Germline assignment: CDR1 SGDLS and CDR2 YYNGEE. The length of the CDR3 is 15 residues. In DNA form, the CDR3 reads TGTGCCAGCAGCGGGAGGTCTACAGGGGTGGATGGCTACACCTTC. Amino acid sequence: CASSGRSTGVDGYTF.

The chain has TRBV18 and TRBJ2-1; a possible D gene is TRBD1 (6 bases). Germline values: CDR1 KGHSH, CDR2 LQKENI. Trimming took 6 bases from V and 5 from J, leaving 17 bases between them. The CDR3 has 15 residues. The DNA for the CDR3 is TGTGCCAGCTCCCTCCGACAGGAAGCCAACAATGAGCAGTTCTTC. Amino acids: CASSLRQEANNEQFF.

V gene TRBV7-2 combines with J gene TRBJ2-2, with D perhaps matching TRBD2 (6 bases). Trimming stripped 5 bases from V and 4 bases from J, with 17 bases between. Germline assignment: CDR1 SGHTA and CDR2 FQGNSA. The CDR3 extends over 16 amino acids. Written as DNA, the CDR3 is TGTGCCAGCAGCCTCGGGGGAGCCGGGGGCACCGGGGAGCTGTTTTTT. It codes for CASSLGGAGGTGELFF.

V and J are TRBV4-2 and TRBJ1-3; TRBD1 matches 9 bases. V lost 0 bases and J lost 0; bases outside the gene matches: 15. Germline V gene sequence: CDR1 LGHNA, CDR2 YNFKEQ. The CDR3 loop spans 21 amino acids. CDR3 amino acids: CASSQDLDRGYGSYSGNTIYF. DNA for the CDR3: TGTGCCAGCAGCCAAGATCTCGACAGGGGGTACGGATCCTACTCTGGAAACACCATATATTTT.

The chain employs TRBV5-1 and TRBJ2-3; the match to TRBD2 covers 9 bases. CDR1 and CDR2 (germline): SGHRS, YFSETQ. V shed 1 base and J 1 base; nucleotides not matched to a gene: 1. This CDR3 spans 15 amino acids. The CDR3 sequence: CASSLPSGGTDTQYF. CDR3 DNA sequence: TGCGCCAGCAGCTTGCCTAGCGGGGGCACAGATACGCAGTATTTT.

The J gene is TRBJ1-3, the V gene TRBV28, with D tentatively TRBD1 (6 bases). V lost 8 bases, J lost 4 bases, and 12 bases lay in between. Germline values: CDR1 MDHEN, CDR2 SYDVKM. The CDR3 runs to 13 residues. CDR3 residues: CASVGTIGNTIYF. CDR3 DNA sequence: TGTGCCAGCGTCGGGACAATAGGAAACACCATATATTTT.

This chain uses TRBV2 with TRBJ1-3; unclear D gene. This CDR3 contains 15 residues. Germline CDR1 is SNHLY and CDR2 is FYNNEI. V shed 7 bases and J shed 0 bases, with 13 bases lying between them. CDR3 in DNA: TGTGCCAGCATCCTTCAGGCGGGCTCTGGAAACACCATATATTTT. Protein: CASILQAGSGNTIYF.

This clone was seen only once. V is TRBV6-1 and J is TRBJ2-1; 8 bases fit TRBD2. The CDR3 sequence is 14 residues long. In germline, CDR1 is MNHNS, CDR2 SASEGT. The trim removed 6 bases at V and 8 bases at J, leaving 9 bases unmatched. The CDR3 sequence is CASRAGLVTDEQFF. DNA for the CDR3: TGTGCCAGCAGGGCGGGACTAGTCACAGATGAGCAGTTCTTC.

This chain joins TRBV10-2 and TRBJ2-7; 8 bases are a match to TRBD2. This CDR3 has 14 amino acids. Trimming at V came to 5 bases and at J to 2 bases, leaving 5 bases not matched to a gene. CDR1 and CDR2 (germline): WSHSY, SAAADI. The CDR3 nucleotides are TGCGCCAGCAGTCTGATAGCGGGAACCTACGAGCAGTACTTC. Its protein is CASSLIAGTYEQYF.

This clone has more than one count but fewer than ten. V and J are TRBV7-3 and TRBJ2-5; 8 positions match TRBD2. Germline V lookup: CDR1 SGHTA, CDR2 FQGTGA. With V trimmed by 0 bases and J by 4 bases, 4 bases remained unmatched. This CDR3 contains 15 residues. The CDR3 spells CASSLTRTSLETQYF. The CDR3, as DNA: TGTGCCAGCAGCTTAACCCGGACTAGCTTAGAGACCCAGTACTTC.

For this clone: This sample includes further DNA sequences coding for the same CDR3. The gene calls are TRBV5-6 and TRBJ1-3; D unclear. Per germline, CDR1 SGHDT and CDR2 YYEEEE. V was pared by 5 bases and J by 7 bases, with 13 bases between. CDR3 length: 13 residues. CDR3 nucleotides: TGTGCCAGCAGTGCGGGTGTGGGCAACACCATATATTTT. Encoded protein: CASSAGVGNTIYF.

This clone was picked up a small number of times. The V and J genes are TRBV7-3 and TRBJ2-1; 10 positions agree with TRBD2. With 4 bases clipped from V and 6 bases from J, the junction kept 6 bases outside the gene matches. Germline CDR1 reads SGHTA; CDR2 reads FQGTGA. The length of the CDR3 is 15 residues. In DNA form, the CDR3 reads TGTGCCAGCAGCTGGGTAGCGGGGGGCAGCAATGAGCAGTTCTTC. Amino acid sequence: CASSWVAGGSNEQFF.

CDR3 coding DNA: TGCGCCAGCAGCTTGGACGGAGAGAACACTGAAGCTTTCTTT. Amino acid sequence: CASSLDGENTEAFF. The V call is TRBV5-1, the J call TRBJ1-1, with unresolved D. V was clipped by 0 bases and J by 1 base, with 7 bases between them. Germline CDR1 is SGHRS and CDR2 is YFSETQ. This CDR3 contains 14 residues. Full variable domain (outside the CDR3, taken from reference TRBV5-1 and TRBJ1-1): KAGVTQTPRYLIKTRGQQVTLSCSPISGHRSVSWYQQTPGQGLQFLFEYFSETQRNKGNFPGRFSGRQFSNSRSEMNVSTLELGDSALYLCASSLDGENTEAFFGQGTRLTVV.

A few counts support this clone. This chain uses TRBV14 with TRBJ1-3; no firm D call. The CDR3 covers 14 residues. Per germline, CDR1 SGHDN and CDR2 FVKESK. The V gene lost 4 bases and the J gene lost 0 bases, with 7 bases spanning the gap. The CDR3 sequence is CASSPRHSGNTIYF. CDR3 coding DNA: TGTGCCAGCAGCCCCCGACACTCTGGAAACACCATATATTTT.

This clone turned up a few times. V gene TRBV21-1 combines with J gene TRBJ1-2; the table's D call, TRBD1, has no DNA check behind it. TRBV21-1 is an annotated pseudogene. The CDR3 is made up of 15 amino acids. For the CDR3, the DNA is TGTGCCAGCAGCAAAGGGACAGGGGACGGCTATGGCTACACCTTC. This encodes CASSKGTGDGYGYTF.

The chain employs TRBV5-1 and TRBJ2-1; 9 positions match TRBD2. This CDR3 is 19 amino acids long. CDR1 is SGHRS, CDR2 YFSETQ, per germline. V shed 0 bases and J 0 bases; nucleotides not matched to a gene: 10. CDR3 protein: CASSLGLLAGGSSYNEQFF. CDR3 coding DNA: TGCGCCAGCAGCTTGGGATTGTTGGCGGGGGGGAGCTCCTACAATGAGCAGTTCTTC.

The rearrangement joins TRBV5-6 to TRBJ2-4, with D possibly matching TRBD2 (7 bases). Germline V lookup: CDR1 SGHDT, CDR2 YYEEEE. Trimming left V 6 bases short and J 7 bases short, with 20 bases between. There are 15 residues in the CDR3. The CDR3 sequence: CASNLMGEGGNIQYF. In DNA, the CDR3 is TGTGCCAGCAACCTCATGGGGGAGGGGGGGAACATTCAGTACTTC.

This clone was detected once. The V call is TRBV7-2, the J call TRBJ2-6; perhaps TRBD1 as D (5 bases). Trimming removed 1 base at V and 1 base at J, with 14 bases between. CDR1 is SGHTA and CDR2 is FQGNSA in the germline V gene. This CDR3 contains 18 residues. DNA of the CDR3: TGTGCCAGCAGCTTAGATTCGACAGTTCCTTCTGGGGCCAACGTCCTGACTTTC. Protein: CASSLDSTVPSGANVLTF.

This clone has just a few counts. V is TRBV4-3 and J is TRBJ2-2; TRBD2 matches 8 bases. Looked up from germline, CDR1 is LGHNA and CDR2 is YSLEER. With 3 bases clipped from V and 8 bases from J, the junction kept 11 bases outside the gene matches. The CDR3 loop spans 16 amino acids. CDR3 sequence reads: CASSQGANIAGGELFF. Here the CDR3 DNA reads TGCGCCAGCAGCCAGGGAGCAAATATAGCGGGGGGGGAGCTGTTTTTT.

This clone was counted a few times. The chain is built from TRBV6-1 and TRBJ2-7, with D possibly matching TRBD1 (5 bases). Per germline, CDR1 MNHNS and CDR2 SASEGT. The V end lost 5 bases, the J end lost 2 bases, and 13 bases lay between the germline ends. This CDR3 is built from 14 residues. This CDR3 is CASSYGHPPYEQYF. The CDR3 nucleotides are TGTGCCAGCAGTTATGGACACCCCCCCTACGAGCAGTACTTC.